The 8 T cell receptor beta chains below come from one sample, sequenced in a study of OX40 agonist ivuxolimab in advanced cancers. Profiling relied on immunoSEQ multiplex PCR, and the TCRdb table lists in-frame clones only, not all of them. Seen here are about 79,000 clones, 85% to 90% observed once, and the top ten hold roughly 13%. Source: CD4+ or CD8+ T cells sorted from blood, taken in a trial of the OX40 agonist ivuxolimab. The receptors originated from an adult with an advanced solid tumor such as melanoma, head and neck, liver or kidney cancer.

In regard to this clone: The germline gene is not matched at one end of the junction; a read error may be the cause. The V and J genes are TRBV7-7 and TRBJ2-7, with 11 positions matching TRBD1. CDR3 length: 14 residues. CDR1 is SSHAT and CDR2 is FNYEAQ in the germline V gene (reference sequence). CDR3 bases: TGTGCTAGCAGCTTCGGGACAGGGGGTTACGAGCAGTACTTC. Its protein product is CASSFGTGGYEQYF. The whole variable domain, filled in from reference TRBV7-7 and TRBJ2-7, reads GAGVSQSPRYKVTKRGQDVTLRCDPISSHATLYWYQQALGQGPEFLTYFNYEAQPDKSGLPSDRFSAERPEGSISTLTIQRTEQRDSAMYRCASSFGTGGYEQYFGPGTRLTVT.

CDR3 bases: TGTGCCAGCAGTAAGACTAGCGGGAAGGGCGAGCAGTACTTC. This codes for CASSKTSGKGEQYF. The chain joins TRBV28 to TRBJ2-7, with TRBD2 matching 11 bases. V trimming: 5 bases; J trimming: 6 bases; junction bases outside the gene matches: 6. This CDR3 comprises 14 residues. CDR1 is MDHEN and CDR2 is SYDVKM in the germline V gene.

The V gene is TRBV4-1, the J gene TRBJ2-7; 8 bases line up with TRBD1. Per germline, CDR1 MGHRA and CDR2 YSYEKL. The length of the CDR3 is 14 residues. The V and J ends lost 0 bases and 5 bases, in that order; junction bases with no gene match: 3. CDR3 residues: CASSQDLTGDEQYF. CDR3 DNA: TGCGCCAGCAGCCAAGACCTGACAGGGGACGAGCAGTACTTC.

The chain has TRBV28 and TRBJ1-4; no firm D call. Trimming took 1 base from V and 11 from J, leaving 14 bases between them. The CDR3 length is 14 residues. In germline, CDR1 is MDHEN, CDR2 SYDVKM. The CDR3 nucleotides read TGTGCCAGCAGTTTATTCTGGTTTCCAGCGAAACTGTTTTTT. Translation gives CASSLFWFPAKLFF.

The chain couples TRBV7-9 to TRBJ1-1, with D perhaps matching TRBD1 (5 bases). The CDR3 runs to 15 residues. V lost 2 bases to trimming and J lost 0 bases, with 10 bases between them. Germline-derived CDR1 and CDR2 are SEHNR and FQNEAQ (reference sequence). CDR3 bases: TGTGCCAGCAGCTTATTATCAGGGCTGAACACTGAAGCTTTCTTT. This gives the protein CASSLLSGLNTEAFF.

This clone was seen a handful of times. This chain uses TRBV4-2 with TRBJ2-3, with TRBD1 matching over 7 bases. J was trimmed by 5 bases and V by 1 base; bases with no gene match: 6. The CDR3 has 15 residues. From germline, CDR1 is LGHNA and CDR2 YNFKEQ. The CDR3, as DNA: TGTGCCAGCAGCCAAGGGGTAGGGGGCTTAGATACGCAGTATTTT. As protein: CASSQGVGGLDTQYF.

The chain uses TRBV6-1 and TRBJ2-1; the D gene is possibly TRBD2 (5 bases). Germline values: CDR1 MNHNS, CDR2 SASEGT. The germline V and J ends were trimmed by 2 bases and 7 bases, with 15 bases remaining between them. The CDR3 is 15 amino acids. The CDR3, as DNA: TGTGCCAGCAGTGAAATGGTTAGCGAGAGGAATGAGCAGTTCTTC. This encodes CASSEMVSERNEQFF.

In DNA form, the CDR3 reads TGCAGCGTTGTAGTAGGCTGGATGAACACTGAAGCTTTCTTT. Translation gives CSVVVGWMNTEAFF. This sequence joins TRBV29-1 and TRBJ1-1, with D unresolved. V shed 4 bases and J shed 0 bases, with 12 bases lying between them. The CDR3 spans 14 residues. Germline lookup yields CDR1 SQVTM and CDR2 ANQGSEA.